This paragraph covers one T cell receptor (beta chain) sequence. Original processing methods: The assay estimated nucleated cells by amplifying reference gene primers. Data came from immunoSEQ multiplex PCR; TCRdb stores just in-frame clones and leaves some out. V and J calls and clone size are those listed in that table; D and trimming were worked out from the DNA. The sample contains 300,000 to 400,000 clones, 87% of which appear only once. The data belong to a study of blood T cell repertoires in COVID-19. Study-level information: COVID-19 samples collected from the United States, Italy and Spain covered acute and convalescent phases. In each case, the material was cDNA or gDNA derived from T cells, B-cell-depleted T cells, or PBMCs.

There are 15 residues in the CDR3. Trimming took off 4 bases at V and 5 bases at J, with 17 bases between the two ends. Germline V gene lookup returns CDR1 MDHEN and CDR2 SYDVKM. Sample: peripheral blood. This clonotype was obtained from a man aged 25 to 40 with COVID-19, enrolled during active disease. The gene calls are TRBV28 and TRBJ2-5; D might be TRBD1 (6 bases). CDR3 region: CASSYRPGQGETQYF. The CDR3 DNA is TGTGCCAGCAGTTACCGTCCGGGGCAGGGGGAGACCCAGTACTTC.